This T cell receptor (beta chain) was retrieved from a study of OX40 agonist ivuxolimab in advanced cancers. Whole-study context: Clinicians treated patients with ivuxolimab, an agonistic anti-OX40 (CD134) antibody.

About this clone: Antigen: not known.

The CDR3 runs 12 residues. The V gene lost 4 bases and the J gene lost 10 bases, with 12 bases spanning the gap. Germline V gives CDR1 SGHKS, CDR2 YYEKEE (reference sequence). Points from the study as a whole: Expanded peripheral T-cell antigen specificity went undetermined.

Profiled with immunoSEQ multiplex PCR; TCRdb holds only in-frame clones, not every one. Among 85,000 to 100,000 clones listed, 85% to 90% were seen once. Blood draws occurred at baseline, cycle 4 day 1, and cycle 7 day 1. The clonotype was recovered from an adult with an advanced solid tumor such as melanoma, head and neck, liver or kidney cancer. V and J are TRBV5-5 and TRBJ2-1; D is perhaps TRBD2 (6 bases). Sample: CD4+ or CD8+ T cells sorted from blood, taken in a trial of the OX40 agonist ivuxolimab. In DNA form, the CDR3 reads TGTGCCAGCAGCGGGGTCGGAGGGGAGCAGTTCTTC. Protein: CASSGVGGEQFF.